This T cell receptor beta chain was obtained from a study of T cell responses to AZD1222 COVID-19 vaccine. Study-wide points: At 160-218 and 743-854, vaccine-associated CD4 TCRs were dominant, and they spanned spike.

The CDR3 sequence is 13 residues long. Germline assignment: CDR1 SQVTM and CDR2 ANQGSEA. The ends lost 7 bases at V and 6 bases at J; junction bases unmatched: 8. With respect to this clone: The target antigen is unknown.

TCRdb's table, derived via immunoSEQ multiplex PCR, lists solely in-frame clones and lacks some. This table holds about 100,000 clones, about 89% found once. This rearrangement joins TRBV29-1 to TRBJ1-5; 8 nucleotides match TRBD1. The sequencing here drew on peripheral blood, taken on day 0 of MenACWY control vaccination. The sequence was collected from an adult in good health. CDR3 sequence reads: CSAGTGLGQPQHF. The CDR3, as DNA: TGCAGCGCGGGGACAGGCTTGGGTCAGCCCCAGCATTTT.